Each of the 8 T cell receptor beta chains below was sequenced from the same sample in a study of blood T cell repertoires in COVID-19. Using immunoSEQ multiplex PCR, the repertoire was profiled, and TCRdb retains in-frame clones only, with some absent. The data contain around 170,000 clones, 80% to 90% of them seen just once; the ten biggest clones take up 7% to 10%. Specimen: peripheral blood. Receptors originate from a man aged 50-60 years with active or convalescent COVID-19.

This chain uses TRBV12-3 or TRBV12-4 with TRBJ1-2, with a possible D match to TRBD1 (6 bases). Deletions cut 7 bases from V and 4 bases from J, with 13 bases between. This CDR3 is 13 amino acids long. The CDR3, as DNA: TGTGCCAGCAACTCAGGGGTTGGCTATGGCTACACCTTC. This codes for CASNSGVGYGYTF.

V gene TRBV5-1 combines with J gene TRBJ1-5; D unclear. The CDR3 runs 15 residues. Germline V CDR1 and CDR2: SGHRS, YFSETQ. V shed 0 bases and J shed 2 bases, with 9 bases lying between them. The CDR3 sequence: CASSLAPGGNQPQHF. The CDR3 nucleotides read TGCGCCAGCAGCTTGGCGCCGGGAGGCAATCAGCCCCAGCATTTT. Together with reference TRBV5-1 and TRBJ1-5, the CDR3 gives the full variable domain: KAGVTQTPRYLIKTRGQQVTLSCSPISGHRSVSWYQQTPGQGLQFLFEYFSETQRNKGNFPGRFSGRQFSNSRSEMNVSTLELGDSALYLCASSLAPGGNQPQHFGDGTRLSIL.

This clone appeared a single time. The V call is TRBV21-1, the J call TRBJ2-1; the D segment call TRBD2 is taken from the table without a DNA check. TRBV21-1 constitutes a pseudogene. This CDR3 region has 16 residues. CDR3 coding DNA: TGTGCCAGCAGCTTATGTGCGGGGGGGCCTAACAATGAGCAGTTCTTC. Translated: CASSLCAGGPNNEQFF.

V and J are TRBV27 and TRBJ2-7; perhaps TRBD1 as D (6 bases). V was cut by 5 bases and J by 1 base, with 12 bases left in between. This CDR3 spans 14 amino acids. CDR1 and CDR2 (germline): MNHEY, SMNVEV (reference sequence). The CDR3 here is CASSQGRGSYEQYF. In DNA form, the CDR3 reads TGTGCCAGCAGTCAGGGCAGGGGATCCTACGAGCAGTACTTC.

The gene calls are TRBV5-1 and TRBJ1-1, with 10 bases that match TRBD1. The CDR3 is 15 amino acids. V lost 4 bases to trimming and J lost 1 base; unmatched junction nucleotides: 4. Germline V CDR1 and CDR2: SGHRS, YFSETQ. CDR3 sequence reads: CASSRQGAWNTEAFF. The CDR3 nucleotides are TGCGCCAGCAGCAGACAGGGGGCATGGAACACTGAAGCTTTCTTT.

This chain connects TRBV19 to TRBJ1-1, with D unresolved. CDR1 LNHDA and CDR2 SQIVND come from the germline V gene (reference sequence). This CDR3 has 12 amino acids. Trimming stripped 0 bases from V and 8 bases from J, with 7 bases between. In nucleotides, the CDR3 is TGTGCCAGTAGTATAGACGGGGTAGAAGCTTTCTTT. It yields the protein CASSIDGVEAFF.

The chain couples TRBV14 to TRBJ2-2; possibly TRBD1 for D (5 bases). CDR1 SGHDN and CDR2 FVKESK come from the germline V gene. V dropped 4 bases and J dropped 7 bases, with 19 bases sitting between them. This CDR3 comprises 16 residues. The CDR3 sequence is CASSPRVWETGGELFF. The CDR3 DNA follows: TGTGCCAGCAGCCCCAGGGTCTGGGAAACCGGCGGGGAGCTGTTTTTT.

The chain carries TRBV12-3 or TRBV12-4 and TRBJ1-1; 8 bases map to TRBD1. The CDR3 loop spans 11 amino acids. Trimming took 6 bases from V and 10 from J; bases not matched to a gene: 4. The CDR3 here is CASSRGLGAFF. In DNA form, the CDR3 reads TGTGCCAGCAGCAGGGGGCTGGGAGCTTTCTTT.